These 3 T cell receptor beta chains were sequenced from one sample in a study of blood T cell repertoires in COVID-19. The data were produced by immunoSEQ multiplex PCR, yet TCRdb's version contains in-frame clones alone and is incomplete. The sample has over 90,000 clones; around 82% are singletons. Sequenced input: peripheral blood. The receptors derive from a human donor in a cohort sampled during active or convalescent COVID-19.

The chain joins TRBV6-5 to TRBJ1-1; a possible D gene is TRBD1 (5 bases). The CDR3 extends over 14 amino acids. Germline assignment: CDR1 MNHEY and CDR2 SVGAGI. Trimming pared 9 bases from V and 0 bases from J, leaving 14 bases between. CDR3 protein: CASGAGPVNTEAFF. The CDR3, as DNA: TGTGCCAGTGGGGCAGGGCCTGTGAACACTGAAGCTTTCTTT.

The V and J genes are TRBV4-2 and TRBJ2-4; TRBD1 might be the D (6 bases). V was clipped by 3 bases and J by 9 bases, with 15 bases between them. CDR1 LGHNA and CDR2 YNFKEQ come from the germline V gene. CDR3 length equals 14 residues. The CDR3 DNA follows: TGTGCCAGCAGCCAGGCCACGCGAGGGGGCATTCAGTACTTC. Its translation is CASSQATRGGIQYF.

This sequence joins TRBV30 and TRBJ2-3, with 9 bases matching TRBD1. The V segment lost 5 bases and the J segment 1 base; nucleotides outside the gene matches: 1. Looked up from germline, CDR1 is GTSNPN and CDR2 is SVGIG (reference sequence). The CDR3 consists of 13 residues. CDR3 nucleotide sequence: TGTGCCTGGGGGGACAGGGGCACAGATACGCAGTATTTT. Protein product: CAWGDRGTDTQYF. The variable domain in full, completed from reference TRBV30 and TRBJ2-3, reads SQTIHQWPATLVQPVGSPLSLECTVEGTSNPNLYWYRQAAGRGLQLLFYSVGIGQISSEVPQNLSASRPQDRQFILSSKKLLLSDSGFYLCAWGDRGTDTQYFGPGTRLTVL.